This T cell receptor beta chain was obtained from a study of blood T cell repertoires in COVID-19. The table came from immunoSEQ multiplex PCR; TCRdb's copy has only in-frame clones and leaves some out. The sample carries about 80,000 clones, roughly three quarters recorded once. This clone was found a few times. Germline CDR1 is SGDLS and CDR2 is YYNGEE. J lost 7 bases, V lost 2 bases, and 5 bases had no gene match. CDR3 length equals 15 residues. The chain links TRBV9 to TRBJ2-7, with 14 bases matching TRBD2. The sequence was collected from a man aged 70-80 years with active or convalescent COVID-19. The sequenced material came from peripheral blood. CDR3 protein: CASSVGTSGGREQYF. CDR3 sequence (DNA): TGTGCCAGCAGCGTCGGGACTAGCGGGGGTCGGGAGCAGTACTTC.